This paragraph reports one T cell receptor (beta chain). TCRdb keeps only in-frame clones here, not all; method: immunoSEQ multiplex PCR. This table holds about 150,000 clones, 94% found once. CDR1 SGDLS and CDR2 YYNGEE come from the germline V gene. The CDR3 length is 16 residues. V shed 4 bases and J shed 5 bases, with 16 bases lying between them. This sample was included in a study of control samples from healthy donors and cancer patients. This TCR came from a woman younger than 30 in good health. V and J are TRBV9 and TRBJ1-6, with TRBD1 as a possible D gene (6 bases). Sequencing input: blood. The CDR3 reads CASSPSQGTDNSPLHF. The CDR3 region has the DNA TGTGCCAGCAGCCCTTCTCAGGGGACTGATAATTCACCCCTCCACTTT.